These 28 T cell receptor beta chains share one sample of origin, sequenced in a study of cytomegalovirus exposure and HLA in healthy donors. PCR amplification relied on 60 Vbeta primers (plus 13 Jbeta primers). Method: immunoSEQ multiplex PCR; TCRdb's copy keeps in-frame clones and lacks some. The ten top clones account for 1.5% to 2%, within a sample of over 100,000 clones. Sample: PBMCs. The receptor set was obtained from a woman in her 40s in good health and CMV-seropositive.

V gene TRBV20-1 combines with J gene TRBJ2-1; D unresolved. Germline V gene lookup returns CDR1 DFQATT and CDR2 SNEGSKA (reference sequence). V lost 3 bases to trimming and J lost 7 bases, with 7 bases between them. This CDR3 comprises 11 residues. In nucleotides, the CDR3 is TGCAGTGCTAGTAGGCGGAATGAGCAGTTCTTC. Translation: CSASRRNEQFF.

The gene calls are TRBV7-3 and TRBJ2-1, with a tentative D call TRBD2 (5 bases). CDR1 and CDR2 from the germline V gene are SGHTA and FQGTGA. There are 13 residues in the CDR3. Trimming pared 5 bases from V and 10 bases from J, leaving 15 bases between. The CDR3 DNA follows: TGTGCCAGCAGCCCCCGGACTCGAGGGGAGCAGTTCTTC. Its protein is CASSPRTRGEQFF.

This chain links TRBV6-5 with TRBJ2-2, with a weak D call TRBD2 (7 bases). Germline CDR1 reads MNHEY; CDR2 reads SVGAGI. Trimming removed 3 bases at V and 4 bases at J, with 15 bases between. This CDR3 contains 16 residues. In nucleotides, the CDR3 is TGTGCCAGCAGTTATGGCGGGGGCGTCGGCACCGGGGAGCTGTTTTTT. Translating gives CASSYGGGVGTGELFF.

The chain links TRBV14 to TRBJ2-5, with 14 bases lining up with TRBD2. The CDR3 consists of 19 residues. Germline V lookup: CDR1 SGHDN, CDR2 FVKESK. V was clipped by 3 bases and J by 5 bases; unmatched bases: 14. The chain's CDR3 is CASSQYAGLAGVNKETQYF. Written as DNA, the CDR3 is TGTGCCAGCAGCCAGTATGCGGGACTAGCGGGAGTCAATAAGGAGACCCAGTACTTC.

V gene TRBV11-3 combines with J gene TRBJ2-1, with TRBD2 matching over 12 bases. Per germline, CDR1 SGHNT and CDR2 YENEEA. J was trimmed by 6 bases and V by 1 base; bases with no gene match: 4. The CDR3 spans 16 residues. CDR3 residues: CASSLALAGGGNEQFF. As DNA, the CDR3 is TGTGCCAGCAGCTTAGCACTAGCGGGGGGAGGCAATGAGCAGTTCTTC.

This rearrangement joins TRBV5-1 to TRBJ2-7; tentative D call: TRBD2 (6 bases). With 2 bases removed from V and 3 bases from J, the gap between germline ends came to 12 bases. Germline lookup yields CDR1 SGHRS and CDR2 YFSETQ. The CDR3 totals 14 residues. The CDR3, as DNA: TGCGCCAGCAGCTTCGGCCAGGGAGGCTACGAGCAGTACTTC. It yields the protein CASSFGQGGYEQYF.

V gene TRBV9 combines with J gene TRBJ2-3; 7 positions match TRBD2. This CDR3 has 14 amino acids. V lost 6 bases, J lost 6 bases, and 10 bases stayed unmatched. The germline V gene has CDR1 SGDLS and CDR2 YYNGEE. The CDR3 reads CASTVGGAGDTQYF. Written as DNA, the CDR3 is TGTGCCAGCACTGTGGGAGGGGCGGGGGATACGCAGTATTTT.

The chain joins TRBV2 to TRBJ1-1; D is ambiguous. V shed 7 bases and J shed 1 base, with 7 bases lying between them. Germline V gene sequence: CDR1 SNHLY, CDR2 FYNNEI. CDR3 size: 12 residues. CDR3 in DNA: TGTGCCAGCAAGCGAGGGAACACTGAAGCTTTCTTT. Translation gives CASKRGNTEAFF.

The V call is TRBV7-2, the J call TRBJ2-1; 8 bases agree with TRBD2. CDR1 is SGHTA and CDR2 is FQGNSA in the germline V gene. With V trimmed by 3 bases and J by 10 bases, 14 bases remained unmatched. This CDR3 is 16 amino acids long. CDR3 region: CASSLAGGSGAGEQFF. Written as DNA, the CDR3 is TGTGCCAGCAGCTTGGCGGGTGGTAGCGGGGCCGGGGAGCAGTTCTTC.

V and J are TRBV6-6 and TRBJ2-7, with 9 bases lining up with TRBD1. Germline V CDR1 and CDR2: MNHNY, SVGAGI (reference sequence). The J segment lost 5 bases and the V segment lost 6 bases, leaving 11 bases of the junction unmatched. The CDR3 runs to 15 residues. CDR3 region: CASSLRQGGRDEQYF. In DNA form, the CDR3 reads TGTGCCAGCAGCCTACGACAGGGGGGTCGGGACGAGCAGTACTTC.

The V call is TRBV11-2, the J call TRBJ2-1; possibly TRBD2 for D (6 bases). The germline CDR1 and CDR2 sequences are SGHAT and FQNNGV. Between the trimmed V and J ends, which lost 5 bases and 2 bases, there was a span of 13 bases. The CDR3 extends over 15 amino acids. The CDR3 here is CASSPISGAYNEQFF. In DNA, the CDR3 is TGTGCCAGCAGCCCCATCTCGGGGGCCTACAATGAGCAGTTCTTC.

The chain combines TRBV7-9 with TRBJ1-2; 9 bases align to TRBD1. Germline trimming cut 5 bases from V and 5 bases from J; bases unmatched to any gene: 6. This CDR3 spans 14 amino acids. Germline assignment: CDR1 SEHNR and CDR2 FQNEAQ (reference sequence). The CDR3 nucleotides read TGTGCCAGCAGCAGTGGACAGGGGATATATGGCTACACCTTC. Protein sequence: CASSSGQGIYGYTF. Full variable domain (remainder filled in from reference TRBV7-9 and TRBJ1-2): DTGVSQNPRHKITKRGQNVTFRCDPISEHNRLYWYRQTLGQGPEFLTYFQNEAQLEKSRLLSDRFSAERPKGSFSTLEIQRTEQGDSAMYLCASSSGQGIYGYTFGSGTRLTVV.

The rearrangement uses TRBV5-1 and TRBJ1-1, with a possible D match to TRBD1 (6 bases). This CDR3 region has 15 residues. From germline, CDR1 is SGHRS and CDR2 YFSETQ. Trimming removed 0 bases at V and 1 base at J, with 10 bases between. CDR3 DNA sequence: TGCGCCAGCAGCTTGGGGCGGGGGCAGAACACTGAAGCTTTCTTT. As protein: CASSLGRGQNTEAFF.

The V call is TRBV27, the J call TRBJ2-3, with 8 bases aligning to TRBD1. Germline lookup yields CDR1 MNHEY and CDR2 SMNVEV (reference sequence). V lost 6 bases to trimming and J lost 2 bases; unmatched junction nucleotides: 16. The CDR3 is made up of 18 amino acids. The CDR3 DNA is TGTGCCAGCAGACAAACCAGGGGGCAAGGCTACTTCACAGATACGCAGTATTTT. Amino acids: CASRQTRGQGYFTDTQYF.

V usage is TRBV5-1 and J usage is TRBJ2-5; 8 nucleotides line up with TRBD1. Matching the DNA end better, TRBJ2-7 makes the J call doubtful. The germline gives CDR1 SGHRS, CDR2 YFSETQ. The CDR3 runs 15 residues. CDR3 in amino acids: CASSGRQGRSYEQYF. The CDR3 coding sequence is TGCGCCAGCAGCGGTCGACAGGGGCGTTCCTACGAGCAGTACTTC.

The J gene is TRBJ1-5, the V gene TRBV7-6; D is unclear. Germline CDR1 SGHVS, CDR2 FNYEAQ. This CDR3 is built from 16 residues. Trimming removed 4 bases at V and 4 bases at J, with 17 bases between. Here the CDR3 DNA reads TGTGCCAGCAGCTCCCCCCCACGAGTAACGAATCAGCCCCAGCATTTT. Translated: CASSSPPRVTNQPQHF.

The chain carries TRBV19 and TRBJ2-6; 8 bases line up with TRBD1. J gave up 4 bases and V 5 bases, and 7 bases lay outside the gene matches. Germline CDR1 LNHDA, CDR2 SQIVND (reference sequence). The CDR3 contains 16 residues. CDR3 region: CASSGQGAGGANVLTF. Here the CDR3 DNA reads TGTGCCAGTAGTGGGCAGGGGGCTGGAGGGGCCAACGTCCTGACTTTC.

The J gene is TRBJ2-7, the V gene TRBV7-8, with 9 nucleotides matching TRBD2. V was clipped by 6 bases and J by 5 bases; unmatched bases: 8. The germline V gene has CDR1 SGHVS and CDR2 FQNEAQ. This CDR3 has 14 residues. The CDR3 here is CASSLSGSIHEQYF. CDR3 coding DNA: TGTGCCAGCAGTCTTAGCGGGAGTATCCACGAGCAGTACTTC.

The V and J genes are TRBV7-9 and TRBJ2-1; D perhaps matches TRBD2 (6 bases). This CDR3 is built from 18 residues. Germline CDR1 SEHNR, CDR2 FQNEAQ (reference sequence). Between the trimmed V and J ends, which lost 2 bases and 5 bases, there was a span of 22 bases. This chain's CDR3 is CASSLSGWGVQTNNEQFF. The CDR3 DNA sequence: TGTGCCAGCAGCTTATCCGGGTGGGGGGTCCAAACCAACAATGAGCAGTTCTTC.

J is TRBJ2-2 and V is TRBV7-3, with D possibly TRBD1 on 5 matching bases. The CDR3 has 15 amino acids. The V gene's germline CDR1 is SGHTA and CDR2 FQGTGA. V was clipped by 3 bases and J by 5 bases, with 13 bases between them. The CDR3 DNA sequence: TGTGCCAGCAGCTTTCAGGGAATTGGGACCGGGGAGCTGTTTTTT. Protein product: CASSFQGIGTGELFF.

CDR3 nucleotide sequence: TGTGCCAGCAGCCAAGATCTACCTAGCGGGGCTCGGTTCTTC. Protein: CASSQDLPSGARFF. The chain uses TRBV4-2 and TRBJ2-1, with TRBD2 identical over 9 bases. CDR3 size: 14 residues. In germline, CDR1 is LGHNA, CDR2 YNFKEQ. The V gene end was trimmed by 0 bases and the J gene end by 15 bases; junction bases not matched to a gene: 9.

The CDR3 protein is CASSETGGRDTQYF. The CDR3, as DNA: TGTGCCTCGTCTGAGACAGGGGGCAGAGATACGCAGTATTTT. The chain links TRBV30 to TRBJ2-3; 10 nucleotides align to TRBD1. After removal of 7 bases from V and 5 bases from J, the junction contained 9 bases not matched to a gene. This CDR3 has 14 residues. CDR1 and CDR2 (germline): GTSNPN, SVGIG (reference sequence).

The CDR3 spells CASSPYYRDRQETQYF. The CDR3 DNA is TGTGCCAGCAGTCCTTACTACCGGGACAGGCAAGAGACCCAGTACTTC. This chain uses TRBV2 with TRBJ2-5, with 8 bases that match TRBD1. Germline-derived CDR1 and CDR2 are SNHLY and FYNNEI. The CDR3 contains 16 residues. V shed 5 bases, J shed 2 bases, and the junction held 10 bases outside the gene matches.

The chain uses TRBV28 and TRBJ1-1; TRBD1 agrees at 9 bases. In germline, CDR1 is MDHEN, CDR2 SYDVKM. The CDR3 has 18 amino acids. The ends lost 0 bases at V and 0 bases at J; junction bases unmatched: 8. This CDR3 reads CASSLWGGTGTMNTEAFF. The CDR3 region has the DNA TGTGCCAGCAGTTTATGGGGGGGGACAGGGACCATGAACACTGAAGCTTTCTTT.

V usage is TRBV7-9 and J usage is TRBJ2-7; 11 bases are a match to TRBD2. This CDR3 contains 14 residues. V shed 5 bases, J shed 4 bases, and the junction held 4 bases outside the gene matches. Germline V gene sequence: CDR1 SEHNR, CDR2 FQNEAQ (reference sequence). The CDR3 loop reads CASSLLAGAYEQYF. The CDR3, as DNA: TGTGCCAGCAGCCTACTAGCGGGGGCGTACGAGCAGTACTTC.

The V call is TRBV2, the J call TRBJ2-1, with 11 positions matching TRBD2. Germline assignment: CDR1 SNHLY and CDR2 FYNNEI. Trimming removed 9 bases from V and 4 bases from J; junction bases left unmatched: 5. This CDR3 has 14 residues. For the CDR3, the DNA is TGTGCCAGTAGGCTAGCGGGAGGTTACAATGAGCAGTTCTTC. Translating gives CASRLAGGYNEQFF.

The chain links TRBV28 to TRBJ2-7, with 7 bases fitting TRBD1. CDR1 and CDR2 (germline): MDHEN, SYDVKM. This CDR3 is 13 amino acids long. V lost 4 bases, J lost 2 bases, and 2 bases stayed unmatched. The CDR3 DNA follows: TGTGCCAGCAGTTATCAGGGGGCCTACGAGCAGTACTTC. Encoded protein: CASSYQGAYEQYF.

This chain connects TRBV5-4 to TRBJ1-1; tentative D call: TRBD1 (5 bases). CDR3 length equals 13 residues. Germline V gene lookup returns CDR1 SGHNT and CDR2 YYREEE (reference sequence). The V end lost 0 bases, the J end lost 6 bases, and 9 bases lay between the germline ends. CDR3 nucleotides: TGTGCCAGCAGCTTGGTAGGGACTCCTGAAGCTTTCTTT. Amino acids: CASSLVGTPEAFF.